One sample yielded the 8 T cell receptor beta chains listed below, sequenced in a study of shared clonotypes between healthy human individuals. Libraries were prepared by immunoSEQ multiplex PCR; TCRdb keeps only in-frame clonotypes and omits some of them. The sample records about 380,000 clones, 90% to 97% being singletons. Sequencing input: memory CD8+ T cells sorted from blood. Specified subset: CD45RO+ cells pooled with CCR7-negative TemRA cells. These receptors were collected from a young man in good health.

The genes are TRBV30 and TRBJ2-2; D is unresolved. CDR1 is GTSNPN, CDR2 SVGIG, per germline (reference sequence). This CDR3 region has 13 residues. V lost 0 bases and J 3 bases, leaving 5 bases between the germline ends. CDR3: CAWSVGDTGELFF. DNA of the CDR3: TGTGCCTGGAGTGTCGGAGACACCGGGGAGCTGTTTTTT. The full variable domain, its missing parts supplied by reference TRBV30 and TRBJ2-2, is SQTIHQWPATLVQPVGSPLSLECTVEGTSNPNLYWYRQAAGRGLQLLFYSVGIGQISSEVPQNLSASRPQDRQFILSSKKLLLSDSGFYLCAWSVGDTGELFFGEGSRLTVL.

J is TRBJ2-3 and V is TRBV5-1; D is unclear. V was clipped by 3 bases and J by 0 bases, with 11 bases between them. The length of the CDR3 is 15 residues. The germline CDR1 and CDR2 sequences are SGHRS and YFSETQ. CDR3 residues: CASSSSRASTDTQYF. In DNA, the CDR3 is TGCGCCAGCAGCTCGTCCCGTGCTAGCACAGATACGCAGTATTTT.

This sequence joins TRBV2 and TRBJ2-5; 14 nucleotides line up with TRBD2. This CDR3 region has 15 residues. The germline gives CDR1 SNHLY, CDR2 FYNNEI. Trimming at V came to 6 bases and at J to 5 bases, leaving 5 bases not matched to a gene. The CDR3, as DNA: TGTGCCAGCAGAAGACTAGCGGGAGGGGTTGAGACCCAGTACTTC. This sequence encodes CASRRLAGGVETQYF.

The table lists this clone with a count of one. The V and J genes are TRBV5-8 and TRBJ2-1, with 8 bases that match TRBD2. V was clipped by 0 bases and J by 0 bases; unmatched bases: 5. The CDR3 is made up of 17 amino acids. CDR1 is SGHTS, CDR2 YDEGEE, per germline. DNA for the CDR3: TGTGCCAGCAGCTTGGCCTGGAGCGGGAGCTCCTACAATGAGCAGTTCTTC. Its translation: CASSLAWSGSSYNEQFF.

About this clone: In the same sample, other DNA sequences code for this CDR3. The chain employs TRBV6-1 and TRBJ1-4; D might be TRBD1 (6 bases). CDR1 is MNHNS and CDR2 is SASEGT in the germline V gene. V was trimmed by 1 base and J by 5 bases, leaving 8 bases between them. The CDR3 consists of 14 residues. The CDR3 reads CASSEGTANEKLFF. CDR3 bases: TGTGCCAGCAGTGAAGGGACAGCAAATGAAAAACTGTTTTTT.

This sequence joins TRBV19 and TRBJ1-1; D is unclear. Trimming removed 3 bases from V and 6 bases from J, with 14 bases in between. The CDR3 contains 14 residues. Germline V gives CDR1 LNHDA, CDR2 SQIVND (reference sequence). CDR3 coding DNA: TGTGCCAGTAGTATTTTGACCCCGTTCGCTGAAGCTTTCTTT. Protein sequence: CASSILTPFAEAFF.

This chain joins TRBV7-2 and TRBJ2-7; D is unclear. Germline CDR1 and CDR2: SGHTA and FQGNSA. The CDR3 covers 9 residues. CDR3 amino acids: CASSLVGSV. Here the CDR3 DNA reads TGTGCCAGCAGCTTAGTGGGGTCCGTC.

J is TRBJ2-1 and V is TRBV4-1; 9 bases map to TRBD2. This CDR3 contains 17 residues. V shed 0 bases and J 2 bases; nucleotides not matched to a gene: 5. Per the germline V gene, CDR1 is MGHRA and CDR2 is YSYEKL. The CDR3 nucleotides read TGCGCCAGCAGCCAAGAGATGAGCGGGAGGACCTACAATGAGCAGTTCTTC. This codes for CASSQEMSGRTYNEQFF.